The 24 T cell receptor beta chains listed next were all sequenced from one sample in a study of cytomegalovirus exposure and HLA in healthy donors. The PCR was carried out with 60 Vbeta primers and 13 Jbeta primers. Data came from immunoSEQ multiplex PCR; TCRdb stores just in-frame clones and leaves some out. This table holds tens of thousands of clones, 70% to 85% found once. Sequencing used PBMCs. Every receptor here comes from a woman between 18 and 29 years old in good health and CMV-seronegative.

V is TRBV30 and J is TRBJ2-7, with D maybe TRBD1 (6 bases). The CDR3 is 14 residues long. The germline CDR1 and CDR2 sequences are GTSNPN and SVGIG (reference sequence). Trimming took off 8 bases at V and 2 bases at J, with 19 bases between the two ends. CDR3 residues: CASTGTGLTYEQYF. The CDR3 DNA sequence: TGTGCCAGTACGGGAACAGGGTTGACCTACGAGCAGTACTTC. Full variable domain (rest looked up from reference TRBV30 and TRBJ2-7): SQTIHQWPATLVQPVGSPLSLECTVEGTSNPNLYWYRQAAGRGLQLLFYSVGIGQISSEVPQNLSASRPQDRQFILSSKKLLLSDSGFYLCASTGTGLTYEQYFGPGTRLTVT.

V usage is TRBV6-5 and J usage is TRBJ2-7; TRBD1 is a possible D gene (5 bases). Germline V CDR1 and CDR2: MNHEY, SVGAGI. With 0 bases removed from V and 4 bases from J, the gap between germline ends came to 10 bases. The CDR3 totals 14 residues. CDR3 bases: TGTGCCAGCAGTTACTCTCAGGGTCATTACGAGCAGTACTTC. This codes for CASSYSQGHYEQYF.

J is TRBJ2-2 and V is TRBV2; TRBD2 matches at 7 bases. The CDR3 has 15 amino acids. Germline V CDR1 and CDR2: SNHLY, FYNNEI. The V gene end was trimmed by 7 bases and the J gene end by 0 bases; junction bases not matched to a gene: 5. The CDR3 DNA is TGTGCCAGCACGCGGGGGAACTCGAACACCGGGGAGCTGTTTTTT. Translation: CASTRGNSNTGELFF.

V is TRBV11-2 and J is TRBJ2-7; 7 positions match TRBD2. CDR1 SGHAT and CDR2 FQNNGV come from the germline V gene. The CDR3 length is 15 residues. The trim removed 4 bases at V and 2 bases at J, leaving 8 bases unmatched. The CDR3: CASSSTSLAPYEQYF. The CDR3 bases are TGTGCCAGCAGCTCCACTTCACTAGCGCCCTACGAGCAGTACTTC.

The CDR3 nucleotides read TGTGCCAGCAGTCCGCGGGAGTGGGACACCGGGGAGCTGTTTTTT. Translating gives CASSPREWDTGELFF. The chain employs TRBV6-6 and TRBJ2-2, with 7 bases fitting TRBD2. The ends lost 5 bases at V and 3 bases at J; junction bases unmatched: 6. The CDR3 runs to 15 residues. CDR1 MNHNY and CDR2 SVGAGI come from the germline V gene (reference sequence).

The count of this clone is one. The J gene is TRBJ2-1, the V gene TRBV7-3, with 8 bases aligning to TRBD2. CDR1 and CDR2 (germline): SGHTA, FQGTGA. The CDR3 has 15 amino acids. The trim removed 2 bases at V and 9 bases at J, leaving 9 bases unmatched. CDR3 coding DNA: TGTGCCAGCAGCTTAGAACCAGCGGGGGTCGGTGAGCAGTTCTTC. It codes for CASSLEPAGVGEQFF.

The chain is built from TRBV30 and TRBJ2-3; no definite D call. This CDR3 contains 12 residues. The germline CDR1 and CDR2 sequences are GTSNPN and SVGIG (reference sequence). The V end was cut by 1 base, the J end by 8 bases, with 10 bases between. Written as DNA, the CDR3 is TGTGCCTGGAGTGCGTCCTATGGTACGCAGTATTTT. This codes for CAWSASYGTQYF.

The chain joins TRBV5-1 to TRBJ1-4; TRBD1 matches 7 bases. The V gene's germline CDR1 is SGHRS and CDR2 YFSETQ. V was clipped by 2 bases and J by 4 bases; unmatched bases: 5. This CDR3 spans 15 amino acids. This CDR3 is CASSFQGGHNEKLFF. For the CDR3, the DNA is TGCGCCAGCAGCTTCCAGGGGGGCCATAATGAAAAACTGTTTTTT.

The rearrangement uses TRBV19 and TRBJ1-2, with TRBD1 matching over 7 bases. V shed 3 bases, J shed 0 bases, and the junction held 4 bases outside the gene matches. The CDR3 is 15 residues long. From germline, CDR1 is LNHDA and CDR2 SQIVND (reference sequence). This CDR3 is CASSIQGGTNYGYTF. CDR3 coding DNA: TGTGCCAGTAGTATCCAGGGGGGAACTAACTATGGCTACACCTTC.

A note on this clone: Compared with germline, one end of the junction differs, possibly owing to a read error. The chain combines TRBV4-3 with TRBJ1-6; no reliable D call. The CDR3 spans 16 residues. Germline V gives CDR1 LGHNA, CDR2 YSLEER. The CDR3: CASSQDGQIYNSPLNF. In DNA form, the CDR3 reads TGCGCCAGCAGCCAAGATGGGCAAATCTATAATTCACCCCTCAACTTT.

The V call is TRBV21-1, the J call TRBJ2-1; TRBD2, the table's D call, lacks a check against the DNA. TRBV21-1 is deemed a pseudogene. This CDR3 is 21 amino acids long. CDR3 bases: TGTGCCAGCAGCAAAAGCGGGCTTAGAGGGAGGGCCCTCGGGTCCTACAATGAGCAGTTCTTC. It codes for CASSKSGLRGRALGSYNEQFF.

The gene calls are TRBV11-2 and TRBJ1-3, with unresolved D. The V end was cut by 0 bases, the J end by 0 bases, with 9 bases between. Per germline, CDR1 SGHAT and CDR2 FQNNGV. CDR3 length: 16 amino acids. The CDR3 DNA sequence: TGTGCCAGCAGCTTAGATCTTGGCCGCTCTGGAAACACCATATATTTT. Translated, it gives CASSLDLGRSGNTIYF.

This CDR3 reads CASSLWDPDGGRANTQYF. Written as DNA, the CDR3 is TGTGCCAGCAGTTTATGGGACCCGGATGGCGGGAGGGCGAATACGCAGTATTTT. This chain links TRBV28 with TRBJ2-3, with 9 positions matching TRBD2. This CDR3 region has 18 residues. Germline V lookup: CDR1 MDHEN, CDR2 SYDVKM. V shed 0 bases and J 7 bases; nucleotides not matched to a gene: 14. Looking up the rest from reference TRBV28 and TRBJ2-3 gives the full variable domain: DVKVTQSSRYLVKRTGEKVFLECVQDMDHENMFWYRQDPGLGLRLIYFSYDVKMKEKGDIPEGYSVSREKKERFSLILESASTNQTSMYLCASSLWDPDGGRANTQYFGPGTRLTVL.

This clone was observed a few times. The chain is built from TRBV5-1 and TRBJ2-1; 16 bases map to TRBD2. The germline gives CDR1 SGHRS, CDR2 YFSETQ. The V gene end was trimmed by 4 bases and the J gene end by 7 bases; junction bases not matched to a gene: 8. This CDR3 has 17 residues. The CDR3 DNA reads as TGCGCCAGCAGCGGGGGGGGACTAGCGGGAGGGCTGAATGAGCAGTTCTTC. Encoded protein: CASSGGGLAGGLNEQFF.

This chain joins TRBV19 and TRBJ2-3; TRBD2 matches 8 bases. The CDR3 spans 14 residues. CDR1 and CDR2 (germline): LNHDA, SQIVND (reference sequence). The V segment lost 1 base and the J segment 5 bases; nucleotides outside the gene matches: 2. The chain's CDR3 is CASSIAGGQDTQYF. The CDR3 nucleotides are TGTGCCAGTAGTATAGCGGGAGGGCAAGATACGCAGTATTTT.

The gene calls are TRBV28 and TRBJ2-7; D unclear. V lost 3 bases to trimming and J lost 6 bases, with 12 bases between them. The CDR3 consists of 13 residues. Per germline, CDR1 MDHEN and CDR2 SYDVKM. CDR3 protein: CASSFNFPSEQYF. CDR3 in DNA: TGTGCCAGCAGTTTCAACTTTCCGAGCGAGCAGTACTTC.

The chain combines TRBV7-6 with TRBJ2-1; D perhaps matches TRBD2 (5 bases). The CDR3 covers 14 residues. The germline V gene has CDR1 SGHVS and CDR2 FNYEAQ. Trimming shortened V by 3 bases and J by 4 bases, and 10 bases separated the two germline ends. This CDR3 reads CASSFGGLYNEQFF. The CDR3 coding sequence is TGTGCCAGCAGCTTCGGCGGGCTTTACAATGAGCAGTTCTTC.

The chain has TRBV5-6 and TRBJ1-2, with unresolved D. The CDR3 extends over 16 amino acids. The germline CDR1 and CDR2 sequences are SGHDT and YYEEEE. The V end was cut by 2 bases, the J end by 3 bases, with 17 bases between. The CDR3 DNA follows: TGTGCCAGCAGCTTAGCCGCCACGACAATCCACTATGGCTACACCTTC. Protein sequence: CASSLAATTIHYGYTF.

The J gene is TRBJ1-1, the V gene TRBV18; D perhaps matches TRBD1 (6 bases). The CDR3 has 12 residues. CDR1 and CDR2 (germline): KGHSH, LQKENI. V was shortened by 3 bases and J by 7 bases, with 9 bases between the two germline ends. The CDR3, as DNA: TGTGCCAGCTCACCCGACAGGAATGAAGCTTTCTTT. This codes for CASSPDRNEAFF.

The rearrangement joins TRBV5-8 to TRBJ1-4, with D possibly matching TRBD1 (6 bases). There are 14 residues in the CDR3. Germline CDR1 reads SGHTS; CDR2 reads YDEGEE. V was clipped by 1 base and J by 5 bases, with 9 bases between them. The CDR3, as DNA: TGTGCCAGCAGCTTGTCCACAGGGAATGAAAAACTGTTTTTT. It codes for CASSLSTGNEKLFF.

J is TRBJ1-5 and V is TRBV28; a weak D match, TRBD1 (5 bases). Trimming stripped 3 bases from V and 2 bases from J, with 11 bases between. Germline values: CDR1 MDHEN, CDR2 SYDVKM. The CDR3 is 15 residues long. This chain's CDR3 is CASSFREVGNQPQHF. The CDR3 nucleotides read TGTGCCAGCAGTTTCAGGGAAGTGGGCAATCAGCCCCAGCATTTT. Drawing the rest from reference TRBV28 and TRBJ1-5, the complete variable domain is DVKVTQSSRYLVKRTGEKVFLECVQDMDHENMFWYRQDPGLGLRLIYFSYDVKMKEKGDIPEGYSVSREKKERFSLILESASTNQTSMYLCASSFREVGNQPQHFGDGTRLSIL.

This chain uses TRBV7-9 with TRBJ2-1; D might be TRBD1 (7 bases). Germline CDR1 is SEHNR and CDR2 is FQNEAQ (reference sequence). The CDR3 contains 13 residues. Trimming stripped 5 bases from V and 3 bases from J, with 8 bases between. CDR3 coding DNA: TGTGCCAGCAGCCAGGGGGGCTACAATGAGCAGTTCTTC. Translating gives CASSQGGYNEQFF.

A few counts support this clone. The chain recombines TRBV9 with TRBJ1-1, with D uncertain. The CDR3 extends over 16 amino acids. V lost 2 bases and J lost 1, with 15 bases in between. The germline CDR1 and CDR2 sequences are SGDLS and YYNGEE. CDR3 DNA: TGTGCCAGCAGCGTGGAGCCCGTCGGAGGGAACACTGAAGCTTTCTTT. It encodes CASSVEPVGGNTEAFF.

This clone is a singleton in its sample. The V call is TRBV5-4, the J call TRBJ2-5; D might be TRBD1 (6 bases). Trimming removed 2 bases from V and 2 bases from J, with 10 bases in between. The V gene's germline CDR1 is SGHNT and CDR2 YYREEE (reference sequence). This CDR3 spans 14 amino acids. CDR3 region: CASSFGQRQETQYF. The CDR3 nucleotides read TGTGCCAGCAGCTTTGGACAGAGACAAGAGACCCAGTACTTC.